Listed below are T cell receptor beta chains from one sample, sequenced in a study of blood T cell repertoires in COVID-19. TCRdb's table, derived via immunoSEQ multiplex PCR, lists solely in-frame clones and lacks some. The sample lists 200,000 to 250,000 clones, more than 75% occurring once. Input material: PBMCs or T cells enriched from blood (not recorded which). Receptors were obtained from a man aged 25-45 years with acute COVID-19. Both conserved end residues are part of each CDR3. D genes are given only for firm matches. Size values are once, few and many counts, or a class for expanded clones, and some rows have none.

-	TRBV18	TRBD1	TRBJ1-3	TGTGCCAGCTCAACAGGGGGCCCTCGCTCTGGAAACACCATATATTTT	CASSTGGPRSGNTIYF
-	TRBV5-1	-	TRBJ1-3	TGCGCCAGCAGCGGGGGACTTTCGAGCTCTGGAAACACCATATATTTT	CASSGGLSSSGNTIYF
-	TRBV6-5	-	TRBJ2-5	TGTGCCAGCAGACTCACTTGGGCGCGTGAGACCCAGTACTTC	CASRLTWARETQYF
-	TRBV12-3/TRBV12-4	-	TRBJ1-5	TGTGCCAGCCTCGAAGGGGGGGGCCAGCCCCAGCATTTT	CASLEGGGQPQHF
-	TRBV24-1	-	TRBJ1-5	TGTGCCACCAGTGAGGGAGGGCTCGGGCAGCCCCAGCATTTT	CATSEGGLGQPQHF
-	TRBV27	-	TRBJ1-5	TGTGCCAGCAGTTTAAGTCCAGGGAAGCCCCAGCATTTT	CASSLSPGKPQHF
-	TRBV7-3	TRBD1	TRBJ1-6	TGTGCCAGCAGCTTAAAGGGGACAGGGTTCTCACCCCTCCACTTT	CASSLKGTGFSPLHF
few	TRBV28	-	TRBJ1-2	TGTGCCAGCAGATCAGGGAGGCATGGCTACACCTTC	CASRSGRHGYTF
-	TRBV28	-	TRBJ1-1	TGTGCCAGCACTGTCCAAGCTAACACTGAAGCTTTCTTT	CASTVQANTEAFF
once	TRBV2	TRBD2	TRBJ2-7	TGTGCCAGCAGCTCGATAGCGGGGGAGGGGGAGCAGTACTTC	CASSSIAGEGEQYF
-	TRBV11-2	-	TRBJ2-3	TGTGCCAGCTCCCTTTCAGGGGTCCGTACAGATACGCAGTATTTT	CASSLSGVRTDTQYF
-	TRBV9	TRBD1	TRBJ1-5	TGTGCCAGCAGCGCCTATGGGACAGGTAATCAGCCCCAGCATTTT	CASSAYGTGNQPQHF
-	TRBV9	TRBD1	TRBJ2-1	TGTGCCAGCAGCGTAGCTTCGACAGGGGTTTTGGGAAATGAGCAGTTCTTC	CASSVASTGVLGNEQFF
-	TRBV6-5	-	TRBJ2-1	TGTGCCAGCAGTCGAGGGCTTTACAATGAGCAGTTCTTC	CASSRGLYNEQFF
-	TRBV19	-	TRBJ2-2	TGTGCCAGTAGTTCGGCAGGGAATCCCGGGGAGCTGTTTTTT	CASSSAGNPGELFF
-	TRBV3-1/TRBV3-2	-	TRBJ1-2	TGTGCCAGCAGCCAATACCGGGATGACTATGGCTACACCTTC	CASSQYRDDYGYTF
-	TRBV2	TRBD2	TRBJ2-7	TGTGCCAGCAGAGGGACTAGCGGGGGTGGTTACGAGCAGTACTTC	CASRGTSGGGYEQYF
-	TRBV30	TRBD1	TRBJ1-6	TGTGCCTGGGGACAGGGGGCTTCGACGAATTCACCCCTCCACTTT	CAWGQGASTNSPLHF
once	TRBV9	TRBD1	TRBJ2-5	TGTGCCAGCACCGTGGGGACAGGGGGCCGGGAGGAGACCCAGTACTTC	CASTVGTGGREETQYF
-	TRBV2	-	TRBJ1-2	TGTGCCAGCAGTGGAACCGGGACACCGAACTATGGCTACACCTTC	CASSGTGTPNYGYTF
-	TRBV30	TRBD2	TRBJ2-3	TGTGCCTGGAGTCCTACTAGCGGGCCGCAGTATTTT	CAWSPTSGPQYF
once	TRBV28	TRBD1	TRBJ1-2	TGTGCCAGCAGTCCACCGAACCAGGGGGCTTGGGGCTACACCTTC	CASSPPNQGAWGYTF
-	TRBV13	-	TRBJ1-1	TGTGCCAGCAGCCCCTACAGGTATCCATCCGAAGCTTTCTTT	CASSPYRYPSEAFF
-	TRBV18	TRBD1	TRBJ1-5	TGTGCCAGCTCACAGGACAGGGGAAACGGTCAGCCCCAGCATTTT	CASSQDRGNGQPQHF
-	TRBV18	TRBD1	TRBJ1-2	TGTGCCAGCTCCCCTGGACAGGGGGCACGGTTTGATGGCTACACCTTC	CASSPGQGARFDGYTF
-	TRBV3-1/TRBV3-2	-	TRBJ1-2	TGTGCCAGCAGCCAGGCGGGATCTTATGGCTACACCTTC	CASSQAGSYGYTF
-	TRBV3-1/TRBV3-2	TRBD2	TRBJ2-5	TGTGCCAGCAGGATAGCGGGGGGGTACCAAGAGACCCAGTACTTC	CASRIAGGYQETQYF
-	TRBV19	-	TRBJ1-2	TGTGCCAGTAGTATGAGTGGAGACTATGGCTACACCTTC	CASSMSGDYGYTF